This is a list of T cell receptor beta chains from one sample in a study of blood T cell repertoires in COVID-19. Assay: immunoSEQ multiplex PCR; the TCRdb copy retains only in-frame clones and omits some. The table includes over 70,000 clones, approximately 82% detected once. The specimen sequenced was peripheral blood. These receptors were collected from a man aged 55-75 years with acute or convalescent COVID-19. Each CDR3 is given with its conserved first and last residue. The D gene is left open where the match is weak. For some rows the clone size is stated as once, few or many, or as a class when expanded; others skip it.

14	TRBV19	.	TRBJ1-2	.	CASLPVGRNYGYTF	TGTGCCAGTCTCCCTGTTGGCAGGAACTATGGCTACACCTTC
18	TRBV28	.	TRBJ2-7	few	CASSLLSPWGGHSYEQYF	TGTGCCAGCAGTTTACTCTCCCCCTGGGGGGGGCATTCCTACGAGCAGTACTTC
16	TRBV10-3	TRBD2	TRBJ2-2	.	CAIRPSTSGTGGELFF	TGTGCCATCAGGCCATCGACTAGCGGGACGGGCGGGGAGCTGTTTTTT
12	TRBV7-2	.	TRBJ2-1	.	CASRGRANEQFF	TGTGCCAGCCGCGGGCGGGCGAATGAGCAGTTCTTC
17	TRBV5-6	.	TRBJ2-1	.	CASSVDRSSGYYNEQFF	TGTGCCAGCAGCGTGGACCGGAGTAGCGGATACTACAATGAGCAGTTCTTC
19	TRBV10-1	TRBD2	TRBJ2-6	.	CASSKTSGGLLSGANVLTF	TGCGCCAGCAGTAAGACTAGCGGGGGACTGCTCTCTGGGGCCAACGTCCTGACTTTC
14	TRBV7-2	.	TRBJ1-2	.	CASSLTGGRYGYTF	TGTGCCAGCAGCTTAACCGGAGGGAGATATGGCTACACCTTC
12	TRBV6-5	.	TRBJ1-1	.	CASSYPGVEAFF	TGTGCCAGCAGTTACCCAGGGGTAGAAGCTTTCTTT
15	TRBV2	TRBD1	TRBJ1-2	.	CASSHPGQRNYGYTF	TGTGCCAGCAGTCATCCGGGACAGCGTAACTATGGCTACACCTTC
11	TRBV29-1	.	TRBJ2-7	once	CSARTAYEQYF	TGCAGCGCTCGGACAGCCTACGAGCAGTACTTC
15	TRBV5-6	TRBD2	TRBJ2-1	.	CASSLPPGLAGGRIF	TGTGCCAGCAGCTTGCCACCGGGACTAGCGGGGGGTAGAATCTTC
13	TRBV7-9	TRBD1	TRBJ2-4	.	CASSFQGADIQYF	TGTGCCAGCAGCTTCCAGGGGGCGGACATTCAGTACTTC
14	TRBV6-6	TRBD1	TRBJ1-3	.	CASSPGTGQYTIYF	TGTGCCAGCAGTCCGGGGACAGGGCAATACACCATATATTTT
17	TRBV4-2	TRBD2	TRBJ2-3	once	CASSQESGGGARDTQYF	TGTGCCAGCAGCCAAGAGAGTGGCGGGGGGGCTAGAGATACGCAGTATTTT
16	TRBV4-2	TRBD2	TRBJ2-1	.	CASSQELAGGGTEQFF	TGTGCCAGCAGCCAAGAGCTAGCGGGGGGAGGCACTGAGCAGTTCTTC
14	TRBV6-1	.	TRBJ1-5	once	CASSEEGVGEPQHF	TGTGCCAGCAGTGAAGAGGGGGTAGGGGAGCCCCAGCATTTT
14	TRBV20-1	.	TRBJ1-5	.	CSASGGGGGQPQHF	TGCAGTGCTAGTGGGGGGGGCGGGGGTCAGCCCCAGCATTTT
15	TRBV4-1	.	TRBJ1-2	.	CASSQVGARDYGYTF	TGCGCCAGCAGCCAAGTGGGGGCCCGGGACTATGGCTACACCTTC
12	TRBV6-5	TRBD1	TRBJ2-7	.	CASSSGTGTEYF	TGTGCCAGCAGCTCCGGGACAGGGACGGAGTACTTC
14	TRBV19	.	TRBJ1-1	.	CASTDRGATTEAFF	TGTGCCAGTACAGACCGAGGAGCTACCACTGAAGCTTTCTTT
14	TRBV5-1	.	TRBJ1-1	few	CASSSQGRQAEAFF	TGCGCCAGCAGCTCCCAGGGCAGACAGGCAGAAGCTTTCTTT
15	TRBV19	TRBD1	TRBJ1-1	.	CASSPRTGVGTEAFF	TGTGCCAGTAGTCCGCGGACAGGGGTAGGCACTGAAGCTTTCTTT
13	TRBV6-5	.	TRBJ1-2	.	CASSYGGGYGYTF	TGTGCCAGCAGTTATGGGGGAGGGTATGGCTACACCTTC
17	TRBV18	TRBD1	TRBJ1-3	.	CASSLGAGTASGNTIYF	TGTGCCAGCTCACTTGGTGCCGGGACAGCCTCTGGAAACACCATATATTTT
14	TRBV19	TRBD1	TRBJ1-5	.	CASRVDRAAQPQHF	TGTGCCAGTAGGGTGGACAGGGCCGCACAGCCCCAGCATTTT
17	TRBV6-4	.	TRBJ1-6	.	CASSDTGRSSYNSPLHF	TGTGCCAGCAGTGACACAGGGCGAAGCTCCTATAATTCACCCCTCCACTTT
17	TRBV25-1	TRBD1	TRBJ1-4	.	CASSEAPGGATNEKLFF	TGTGCCAGCAGTGAGGCGCCAGGGGGTGCGACTAATGAAAAACTGTTTTTT
16	TRBV27	TRBD1	TRBJ1-2	.	CASSLSGTGAGYGYTF	TGTGCCAGCAGTTTATCGGGGACAGGGGCAGGCTATGGCTACACCTTC
15	TRBV11-2	TRBD1	TRBJ1-5	.	CASSQGGSSNQPQHF	TGTGCCAGCAGCCAGGGGGGTAGCAGCAATCAGCCCCAGCATTTT
13	TRBV29-1	.	TRBJ1-1	.	CSVVRDLNPEAFF	TGCAGCGTTGTTAGGGACTTAAACCCTGAAGCTTTCTTT
17	TRBV5-1	.	TRBJ1-3	.	CASSLLSPGLSGNTIYF	TGCGCCAGCAGCTTGCTGTCCCCAGGGCTATCTGGAAACACCATATATTTT
14	TRBV5-1	.	TRBJ2-7	.	CASSLDSDFYEQYF	TGCGCCAGCAGCTTGGATTCAGATTTTTACGAGCAGTACTTC
13	TRBV5-1	.	TRBJ1-1	.	CASSPSLEAKAFF	TGCGCCAGCAGCCCTTCCCTTGAGGCAAAGGCTTTCTTT
14	TRBV10-2	.	TRBJ2-2	.	CASSLAGSPGELFF	TGCGCCAGCAGCCTTGCAGGGTCCCCCGGGGAGCTGTTTTTT
12	TRBV6-5	.	TRBJ1-6	.	CATGPSASPLHF	TGTGCCACGGGTCCCTCGGCGTCACCCCTCCACTTT
15	TRBV7-2	.	TRBJ2-3	.	CASSLKGASTDTQYF	TGTGCCAGCAGCCTCAAAGGGGCGAGCACAGATACGCAGTATTTT
17	TRBV5-4	TRBD1	TRBJ2-7	.	CASSLSPGDRGSYEQYF	TGTGCCAGCAGCTTGTCCCCAGGAGACAGGGGCTCCTACGAGCAGTACTTC
14	TRBV5-8	.	TRBJ1-5	few	CASSLVQGGQPQHF	TGTGCCAGCAGCTTGGTACAGGGCGGTCAGCCCCAGCATTTT
15	TRBV4-1	.	TRBJ1-4	.	CASSQDRTLYEKLFF	TGCGCCAGCAGCCAAGATCGGACTCTTTATGAAAAACTGTTTTTT
15	TRBV5-1	TRBD2	TRBJ2-1	.	CASSPGLGAYNEQFF	TGCGCCAGCAGCCCCGGACTAGGGGCCTACAATGAGCAGTTCTTC
13	TRBV7-9	.	TRBJ1-1	few	CASSLAEVTEAFF	TGTGCCAGCAGCTTAGCTGAGGTCACTGAAGCTTTCTTT
14	TRBV27	TRBD1	TRBJ1-5	.	CASSLDREGQPQHF	TGTGCCAGCAGCCTCGACAGGGAAGGCCAGCCCCAGCATTTT
17	TRBV5-1	TRBD2	TRBJ2-3	.	CASSGGLAGGPGDTQYF	TGCGCCAGCAGTGGCGGACTAGCGGGAGGGCCGGGAGATACGCAGTATTTT
14	TRBV7-2	TRBD2	TRBJ2-2	.	CASSIGGVTGELFF	TGTGCCAGCAGCATCGGGGGGGTCACCGGGGAGCTGTTTTTT
15	TRBV19	TRBD1	TRBJ1-1	.	CASSPDRGQVTEAFF	TGTGCCAGTAGTCCGGACAGGGGGCAAGTCACTGAAGCTTTCTTT